Presented here are 22 T cell receptor beta chains from one specimen sequenced in a study of shared clonotypes between healthy human individuals. This table comes from immunoSEQ multiplex PCR, and its TCRdb copy is limited to in-frame clones, with some not included. Here the sample spans over a million clones, approximately 96% being singletons. The sample was naive CD4+ T cells sorted from blood. As to subset: CD45RA+ positively selected. The receptor set was obtained from a man aged 30 to 45 in good health.

Worth noting for this clone: The same CDR3 arises from other DNA sequences in this sample as well. The J gene is TRBJ1-2, the V gene TRBV29-1; 11 nucleotides match TRBD1. Germline V lookup: CDR1 SQVTM, CDR2 ANQGSEA. There are 12 residues in the CDR3. V lost 7 bases to trimming and J lost 4 bases; unmatched junction nucleotides: 2. The CDR3 sequence: CSAGQGAYGYTF. CDR3 sequence (DNA): TGCAGCGCTGGACAGGGGGCCTATGGCTACACCTTC.

This clone was counted once. The chain recombines TRBV6-5 with TRBJ1-1; D is uncertain. Trimming shortened V by 11 bases and J by 8 bases, and 21 bases separated the two germline ends. Per the germline V gene, CDR1 is MNHEY and CDR2 is SVGAGI. CDR3 size: 13 residues. The CDR3 loop reads CAVAAYPDSEAFF. The CDR3, as DNA: TGTGCCGTAGCTGCATATCCAGACTCCGAAGCTTTCTTT.

The chain uses TRBV7-9 and TRBJ2-1; D is undetermined. There are 12 residues in the CDR3. In germline, CDR1 is SEHNR, CDR2 FQNEAQ (reference sequence). Between the trimmed V and J ends, which lost 3 bases and 7 bases, there was a span of 7 bases. This chain's CDR3 is CASSFRENEQFF. The CDR3 bases are TGTGCCAGCAGCTTCCGAGAGAATGAGCAGTTCTTC.

V and J are TRBV28 and TRBJ2-1, with 8 bases lining up with TRBD2. Germline V CDR1 and CDR2: MDHEN, SYDVKM. V was clipped by 7 bases and J by 4 bases; unmatched bases: 3. The CDR3 length is 13 residues. The CDR3 loop is CASIGGRYNEQFF. The CDR3 region has the DNA TGTGCCAGCATAGGCGGGAGGTACAATGAGCAGTTCTTC.

Points on this clone: This same CDR3 is encoded by further DNA sequences in the sample. The rearrangement uses TRBV5-5 and TRBJ1-5; D remains unclear. V lost 0 bases to trimming and J lost 0 bases, with 10 bases between them. CDR3 size: 16 residues. Germline CDR1 is SGHKS and CDR2 is YYEKEE (reference sequence). CDR3 DNA: TGTGCCAGCAGCTTGGGGACGGTGTATAGCAATCAGCCCCAGCATTTT. Translating gives CASSLGTVYSNQPQHF. The full variable domain, with the rest looked up from reference TRBV5-5 and TRBJ1-5, is DAGVTQSPTHLIKTRGQQVTLRCSPISGHKSVSWYQQVLGQGPQFIFQYYEKEERGRGNFPDRFSARQFPNYSSELNVNALLLGDSALYLCASSLGTVYSNQPQHFGDGTRLSIL.

The chain recombines TRBV7-9 with TRBJ2-7, with D unclear. With 3 bases removed from V and 3 bases from J, the gap between germline ends came to 12 bases. Germline V lookup: CDR1 SEHNR, CDR2 FQNEAQ (reference sequence). This CDR3 region has 14 residues. CDR3: CASSFDLSDYEQYF. The CDR3 region has the DNA TGTGCCAGCAGCTTTGACCTTTCTGACTACGAGCAGTACTTC.

This rearrangement joins TRBV6-1 to TRBJ1-2; D is unclear. Trimming left V 2 bases short and J 2 bases short, with 9 bases between. This CDR3 has 14 amino acids. The germline CDR1 and CDR2 sequences are MNHNS and SASEGT. As DNA, the CDR3 is TGTGCCAGCAGTGAACAGAGCACCAACTATGGCTACACCTTC. It codes for CASSEQSTNYGYTF.

The chain couples TRBV29-1 to TRBJ2-1; 7 bases fit TRBD1. Looked up from germline, CDR1 is SQVTM and CDR2 is ANQGSEA. The CDR3 length is 14 residues. Losses at the gene ends were 6 bases for V and 4 bases for J; bases not matched to a gene: 9. This chain's CDR3 is CSVRTGDYYNEQFF. DNA of the CDR3: TGCAGCGTCCGAACAGGGGATTATTACAATGAGCAGTTCTTC.

The rearrangement links TRBV27 to TRBJ2-7, with TRBD2 matching 10 bases. Germline assignment: CDR1 MNHEY and CDR2 SMNVEV (reference sequence). The CDR3 extends over 17 amino acids. The junction had 12 bases not matched to a gene; V was cut back by 4 bases and J by 3 bases. The CDR3 DNA reads TGTGCCAGCAGTTCCGGACTAGCGGCCCGGAGATACTACGAGCAGTACTTC. Translating it yields CASSSGLAARRYYEQYF.

The V call is TRBV29-1, the J call TRBJ2-7; D not resolved. This CDR3 region has 11 residues. Trimming cost V 5 bases and J 2 bases, with 7 bases left between them. CDR1 SQVTM and CDR2 ANQGSEA come from the germline V gene. CDR3 bases: TGCAGCGTTACCACAGCCTACGAGCAGTACTTC. It encodes CSVTTAYEQYF.

V is TRBV4-2 and J is TRBJ2-7, with TRBD2 matching 7 bases. CDR3 length: 15 amino acids. CDR1 is LGHNA and CDR2 is YNFKEQ in the germline V gene. After removal of 5 bases from V and 3 bases from J, the junction contained 10 bases not matched to a gene. CDR3: CASSLEASGLYEQYF. For the CDR3, the DNA is TGTGCCAGCAGCTTGGAGGCTAGCGGACTCTACGAGCAGTACTTC.

The chain recombines TRBV10-3 with TRBJ2-1; tentatively, D is TRBD1 (7 bases). Germline lookup yields CDR1 ENHRY and CDR2 SYGVKD. Between the trimmed V and J ends, which lost 3 bases and 6 bases, there was a span of 15 bases. There are 15 residues in the CDR3. Written as DNA, the CDR3 is TGTGCCATCAGTGAACAGGGGCAGGGGGGCAATGAGCAGTTCTTC. The encoded protein is CAISEQGQGGNEQFF.

This chain uses TRBV27 with TRBJ2-7, with a possible D match to TRBD2 (5 bases). The CDR3 runs 14 residues. V shed 2 bases and J shed 1 base, with 9 bases lying between them. Looked up from germline, CDR1 is MNHEY and CDR2 is SMNVEV (reference sequence). For the CDR3, the DNA is TGTGCCAGCAGTTTAGGGAGCAGGTCCTACGAGCAGTACTTC. This encodes CASSLGSRSYEQYF.

The chain uses TRBV5-8 and TRBJ1-3; D is uncertain. V was trimmed by 0 bases and J by 0 bases, leaving 10 bases between them. The CDR3 is 16 amino acids. Germline lookup yields CDR1 SGHTS and CDR2 YDEGEE. This chain's CDR3 is CASSLAGKPSGNTIYF. For the CDR3, the DNA is TGTGCCAGCAGCTTGGCAGGAAAGCCCTCTGGAAACACCATATATTTT.

The CDR3 sequence: CASILTTFTDTQYF. CDR3 DNA sequence: TGTGCCAGCATATTGACAACCTTCACAGATACGCAGTATTTT. The genes are TRBV6-1 and TRBJ2-3, with unresolved D. The germline V gene encodes CDR1 MNHNS and CDR2 SASEGT. The CDR3 length is 14 residues. V gave up 7 bases and J gave up 2 bases, with 13 bases separating them.

This chain links TRBV7-9 with TRBJ1-1, with a weak D call TRBD1 (5 bases). Trimming removed 7 bases at V and 5 bases at J, with 14 bases between. This CDR3 spans 13 amino acids. Germline CDR1 reads SEHNR; CDR2 reads FQNEAQ (reference sequence). The CDR3 loop reads CASTPAGVTEAFF. The CDR3 DNA is TGTGCCAGCACCCCGGCGGGGGTTACTGAAGCTTTCTTT.

This rearrangement joins TRBV7-9 to TRBJ2-2; TRBD1 or TRBD2 may be the D gene (5 bases each). The V gene lost 7 bases and the J gene lost 2 bases, with 14 bases spanning the gap. The CDR3 covers 15 residues. CDR1 is SEHNR, CDR2 FQNEAQ, per germline (reference sequence). For the CDR3, the DNA is TGTGCCAGCAACATCGGGGCAGCCAACACCGGGGAGCTGTTTTTT. Its translation: CASNIGAANTGELFF.

The rearrangement uses TRBV4-2 and TRBJ2-5; 9 positions match TRBD1. Germline V lookup: CDR1 LGHNA, CDR2 YNFKEQ. The CDR3 sequence is 17 residues long. V was clipped by 1 base and J by 5 bases; unmatched bases: 11. CDR3 sequence: CASSQALTGGAAETQYF. The CDR3, as DNA: TGTGCCAGCAGCCAAGCCCTAACAGGGGGCGCCGCCGAGACCCAGTACTTC.

The chain employs TRBV25-1 and TRBJ2-5, with D tentatively TRBD1 (6 bases). This CDR3 has 15 amino acids. Germline V gene sequence: CDR1 MGHDK, CDR2 SYGVNS. V was shortened by 1 base and J by 7 bases, with 16 bases between the two germline ends. The CDR3 region has the DNA TGTGCCAGCAGTGAATCCGACAGGACCTCTGGGACCCAGTACTTC. Translated: CASSESDRTSGTQYF.

As concerns this clone: This same CDR3 is encoded by further DNA sequences in the sample. The chain couples TRBV18 to TRBJ2-5, with 7 positions matching TRBD2. The V gene's germline CDR1 is KGHSH and CDR2 LQKENI. Losses at the gene ends were 2 bases for V and 2 bases for J; bases not matched to a gene: 5. This CDR3 has 15 residues. The CDR3 reads CASSPLASGQETQYF. CDR3 bases: TGTGCCAGCTCACCATTGGCTAGCGGACAAGAGACCCAGTACTTC.

The chain couples TRBV5-1 to TRBJ2-3; 8 bases are shared with TRBD1. From germline, CDR1 is SGHRS and CDR2 YFSETQ. The CDR3 loop spans 15 amino acids. V was pared by 1 base and J by 8 bases, with 9 bases of the junction left unmatched. CDR3 protein: CASSLTGGLILTQYF. The CDR3 DNA reads TGCGCCAGCAGCTTGACAGGGGGGTTAATCCTTACGCAGTATTTT.

This rearrangement joins TRBV11-2 to TRBJ2-5; 10 bases map to TRBD2. The V gene end was trimmed by 2 bases and the J gene end by 2 bases; junction bases not matched to a gene: 5. This CDR3 contains 16 residues. The germline V gene encodes CDR1 SGHAT and CDR2 FQNNGV. CDR3 DNA: TGTGCCAGCAGCTTAATAGCGGGAGGCATACAAGAGACCCAGTACTTC. It is translated as CASSLIAGGIQETQYF.